This TCR beta chain appears in the sequencing data of a study of vaccination and CD4 T cells after COVID-19. About the study: Stimulation of the cells used overlapping spike peptide pools from SARS-CoV-2 and from the common cold coronaviruses HCoV-NL63, HCoV-OC43 and HCoV-229E. Study-wide results and caveats: A median of around 86% of reactive clones, in convalescent patients, became evident only post-vaccination. Looking at convalescent patients, 304 of their 307 vaccine-specific clones were spike mono-reactive.

V shed 4 bases, J shed 1 base, and the junction held 7 bases outside the gene matches. The germline CDR1 and CDR2 sequences are SGHTA and FQGNSA. The CDR3 spans 18 residues. Treatment denoted: roughly 11-day PBMC culture with coronavirus spike peptide pools or control peptides (ViraFEST assay). About this clonotype: Its antigen is not identified.

Cultured CD4+ T cell DNA underwent sequencing with the Oncomine TCR Beta short-read assay. Scientists extracted genomic DNA from CD4+ T cells grown in culture. One entry per CDR3 protein, called by TCRdb with MiXCR from the PCR reads. The sample lists around 13,000 distinct CDR3 sequences, over 45% occurring once. The sample comprised CD4+ T cells from blood, cultured in vitro. The rearrangement uses TRBV7-2 and TRBJ2-2, with 12 bases that match TRBD2. This sequence originates from a human donor who had recovered from COVID-19. CDR3 in amino acids: CASSSRPLAGGNTGELFF. For the CDR3, the DNA is TGTGCCAGCAGCTCACGCCCACTAGCGGGGGGGAACACCGGGGAGCTGTTTTTT.